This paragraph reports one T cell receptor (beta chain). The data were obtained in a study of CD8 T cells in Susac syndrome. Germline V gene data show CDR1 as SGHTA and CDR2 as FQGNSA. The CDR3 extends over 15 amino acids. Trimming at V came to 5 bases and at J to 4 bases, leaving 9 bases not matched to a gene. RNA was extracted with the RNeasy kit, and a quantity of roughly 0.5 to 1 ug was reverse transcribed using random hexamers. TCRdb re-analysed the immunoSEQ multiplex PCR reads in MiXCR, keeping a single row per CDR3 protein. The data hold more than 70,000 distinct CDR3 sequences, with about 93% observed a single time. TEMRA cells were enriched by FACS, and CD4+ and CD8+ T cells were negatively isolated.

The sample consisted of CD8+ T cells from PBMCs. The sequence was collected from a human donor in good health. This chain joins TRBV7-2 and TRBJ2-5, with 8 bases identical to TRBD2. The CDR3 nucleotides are TGTGCCAGCAGCACCTCGCGGGGGGATAGAGAGACCCAGTACTTC. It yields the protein CASSTSRGDRETQYF.